What follows are 27 T cell receptor beta chains derived from one specimen sequenced in a study of T cells in Graves' hyperthyroidism and ophthalmopathy. Template material for amplifying TCR beta CDR3 regions consisted of RNA transcripts. In the first-round RT-PCR of the TCR CDR3, the HTBI primer set was used. TCRdb used MiXCR to reprocess the multiplex PCR reads, holding one entry per CDR3 protein. The sample lists around 420,000 distinct CDR3 sequences; roughly 13% were seen once. The material sequenced was blood. These receptors all stem from a woman younger than 30 with Graves' hyperthyroidism.

This clonotype has just a few counts. This chain connects TRBV25-1 to TRBJ2-1; TRBD2 matches at 8 bases. CDR3 length equals 15 residues. Germline CDR1 MGHDK, CDR2 SYGVNS. The V segment lost 0 bases and the J segment 9 bases; nucleotides outside the gene matches: 7. The CDR3 region is CASSEYVAGGSEQFF. In DNA, the CDR3 is TGTGCCAGCAGTGAATATGTGGCGGGAGGTAGTGAGCAGTTCTTC.

For this clonotype: A single base separates this from a much larger clone, so it may be a read error. The chain joins TRBV11-2 to TRBJ2-7; tentatively, D is TRBD1 or TRBD2 (6 bases each). The CDR3 covers 14 residues. In germline, CDR1 is SGHAT, CDR2 FQNNGV. CDR3 in amino acids: CASSSVGGRWERYF. The CDR3 DNA is TGTGCCAGCAGCTCCGTGGGGGGCAGGTGGGAGCGGTACTTC.

This clonotype was seen more than once but under ten times. CDR3 sequence: CASGTTGSGANVLTF. The CDR3 region has the DNA TGTGCTAGTGGCACGACAGGGTCCGGGGCCAACGTCCTGACTTTC. The rearrangement joins TRBV12-5 to TRBJ2-6; 7 positions match TRBD1. The length of the CDR3 is 15 residues. Germline loops: CDR1 LGHNT, CDR2 FRNRAP. The V gene end was trimmed by 6 bases and the J gene end by 4 bases; junction bases not matched to a gene: 6.

This clonotype was observed a few times. The chain has TRBV30 and TRBJ1-2; D is uncertain. This CDR3 has 14 amino acids. Germline-derived CDR1 and CDR2 are GTSNPN and SVGIG (reference sequence). V was clipped by 2 bases and J by 0 bases, with 10 bases between them. Written as DNA, the CDR3 is TGTGCCTGGAGTCTGGGAGCCACTAACTATGGCTACACCTTC. Amino acids: CAWSLGATNYGYTF.

This clonotype was detected many times. The chain recombines TRBV5-1 with TRBJ1-1; TRBD1 matches at 7 bases. CDR1 and CDR2 (germline): SGHRS, YFSETQ. J gave up 2 bases and V 3 bases, and 10 bases lay outside the gene matches. This CDR3 region has 16 residues. The CDR3: CASSSREGAGNTEAFF. The CDR3 DNA sequence: TGCGCCAGCAGCTCCCGGGAGGGGGCAGGAAACACTGAAGCTTTCTTT.

This clonotype turned up a few times. V and J are TRBV7-8 and TRBJ2-7, with 10 bases lining up with TRBD2. There are 16 residues in the CDR3. J gave up 0 bases and V 6 bases, and 8 bases lay outside the gene matches. Germline values: CDR1 SGHVS, CDR2 FQNEAQ. The CDR3 loop is CASSGLAGVGSYEQYF. The CDR3 DNA reads TGTGCCAGCAGTGGTCTAGCGGGAGTCGGCTCCTACGAGCAGTACTTC.

This clonotype was recorded many times. This chain connects TRBV6-5 to TRBJ1-5; TRBD1 matches at 7 bases. CDR3 length: 16 residues. Germline CDR1 is MNHEY and CDR2 is SVGAGI. V was pared by 1 base and J by 0 bases, with 3 bases of the junction left unmatched. CDR3 amino acids: CASSYLTGDSNQPQHF. The CDR3 nucleotides read TGTGCCAGCAGTTACTTAACAGGGGATAGCAATCAGCCCCAGCATTTT.

This clonotype came up a few times. This chain joins TRBV7-3 and TRBJ1-2; 7 bases map to TRBD1. The CDR3 totals 14 residues. CDR1 is SGHTA, CDR2 FQGTGA, per germline. With V trimmed by 1 base and J by 7 bases, 6 bases remained unmatched. The CDR3: CASSLMRQGGGYTF. Written as DNA, the CDR3 is TGTGCCAGCAGCTTAATGAGACAGGGTGGTGGCTACACCTTC.

This clonotype was recorded a few times. The J gene is TRBJ2-7, the V gene TRBV15; D may be TRBD2 (5 bases). The CDR3 has 16 amino acids. Germline V gene data show CDR1 as LNHNV and CDR2 as YYDKDF (reference sequence). V was cut by 0 bases and J by 1 base, with 13 bases left in between. DNA for the CDR3: TGTGCCACCAGCAGAGATCCAGCCGGGATTTCCTACGAGCAGTACTTC. This gives the protein CATSRDPAGISYEQYF.

This chain joins TRBV27 and TRBJ2-7; 10 nucleotides agree with TRBD2. The germline gives CDR1 MNHEY, CDR2 SMNVEV (reference sequence). This CDR3 region has 20 residues. The J segment lost 1 base and the V segment lost 4 bases, leaving 19 bases of the junction unmatched. The CDR3 sequence: CASSSQPGQGEREGSYEQYF. CDR3 in DNA: TGTGCCAGCAGTTCCCAACCCGGACAGGGTGAGCGGGAGGGTTCCTACGAGCAGTACTTC.

This clonotype was recorded at least ten times. The rearrangement uses TRBV2 and TRBJ2-7; 11 bases line up with TRBD1. Germline V gene sequence: CDR1 SNHLY, CDR2 FYNNEI. The CDR3 has 14 residues. Unmatched junction bases numbered 5, after V lost 7 bases and J lost 3 bases. CDR3 in DNA: TGTGCCAGCAAGAGCGGGACAGGGGGCTACGAGCAGTACTTC. Translation: CASKSGTGGYEQYF.

A word on this clonotype: This sequence may be a read error, since a much larger clone differs from it by one base. This sequence joins TRBV19 and TRBJ2-3, with 7 bases lining up with TRBD2. Germline V gives CDR1 LNHDA, CDR2 SQIVND (reference sequence). The CDR3 extends over 16 amino acids. Trimming removed 4 bases from V and 0 bases from J; junction bases left unmatched: 7. CDR3 region: CASSTGPAGSTDTQYF. The CDR3 DNA reads as TGTGCCAGTAGTACCGGACCAGCGGGGAGCACAGATACGCAGTATTTT.

The V call is TRBV28, the J call TRBJ1-5; D possibly corresponds to TRBD1 (5 bases). The germline gives CDR1 MDHEN, CDR2 SYDVKM. The germline V and J ends were trimmed by 5 bases and 6 bases, with 14 bases remaining between them. This CDR3 region has 14 residues. CDR3: CASSPPSGRQPQHF. The CDR3 DNA reads as TGTGCCAGCAGTCCCCCTTCGGGGCGTCAGCCCCAGCATTTT. The whole variable domain, filled in from reference TRBV28 and TRBJ1-5, reads DVKVTQSSRYLVKRTGEKVFLECVQDMDHENMFWYRQDPGLGLRLIYFSYDVKMKEKGDIPEGYSVSREKKERFSLILESASTNQTSMYLCASSPPSGRQPQHFGDGTRLSIL.

This clonotype was found many times. The rearrangement uses TRBV6-1 and TRBJ1-1, with TRBD1 as a possible D gene (5 bases). CDR1 and CDR2 (germline): MNHNS, SASEGT. With 5 bases removed from V and 5 bases from J, the gap between germline ends came to 18 bases. There are 15 residues in the CDR3. CDR3 coding DNA: TGTGCCAGCAGTCGTCTTGCCGGGGCGGTTACTGAAGCTTTCTTT. Translation gives CASSRLAGAVTEAFF.

This clonotype was seen a single time. The gene calls are TRBV5-1 and TRBJ2-1; 10 positions agree with TRBD1. Germline V gene data show CDR1 as SGHRS and CDR2 as YFSETQ. CDR3 length equals 14 residues. V lost 2 bases, J lost 8 bases, and 4 bases stayed unmatched. CDR3 protein: CASSLGQGVHEQFF. CDR3 bases: TGCGCCAGCAGCTTAGGACAGGGGGTTCATGAGCAGTTCTTC.

This clonotype was detected many times. Here the CDR3 reads CASSLSGKAYEQYF. The CDR3 DNA reads as TGTGCCAGCAGTTTATCCGGCAAGGCCTACGAGCAGTACTTC. The chain uses TRBV28 and TRBJ2-7, with unresolved D. In germline, CDR1 is MDHEN, CDR2 SYDVKM. CDR3 length equals 14 residues. Trimming removed 1 base at V and 2 bases at J, with 9 bases between. Looking up the rest from reference TRBV28 and TRBJ2-7 gives the full variable domain: DVKVTQSSRYLVKRTGEKVFLECVQDMDHENMFWYRQDPGLGLRLIYFSYDVKMKEKGDIPEGYSVSREKKERFSLILESASTNQTSMYLCASSLSGKAYEQYFGPGTRLTVT.

The V call is TRBV5-1, the J call TRBJ1-2; TRBD1 matches 7 bases. The CDR3 has 16 amino acids. The V gene end was trimmed by 4 bases and the J gene end by 1 base; junction bases not matched to a gene: 10. Germline V CDR1 and CDR2: SGHRS, YFSETQ. The CDR3 nucleotides read TGCGCCAGCAGCCCGGCTGGGACAGCAAGTAACTATGGCTACACCTTC. Translation: CASSPAGTASNYGYTF.

Remarks on this clonotype: The junction and the germline gene differ at one end; a read error may be behind it. The chain carries TRBV5-1 and TRBJ2-2, with a weak D call TRBD2 (5 bases). From germline, CDR1 is SGHRS and CDR2 YFSETQ. CDR3 length: 14 amino acids. This CDR3 reads CASSYLPRTGELLF. As DNA, the CDR3 is TGCGCCAGCAGCTACCTCCCAAGAACCGGGGAGCTGCTTTTT.

This clonotype appeared a few times. One end of the junction fails to match germline, which may point to a read error. V gene TRBV5-6 combines with J gene TRBJ2-5, with 7 bases lining up with TRBD2. CDR1 and CDR2 from the germline V gene are SGHDT and YYEEEE. This CDR3 has 13 amino acids. CDR3 DNA sequence: TGTGCCAGCACCTTTAGCCTCGGGCGGGAGAGCCACTTC. It codes for CASTFSLGRESHF.

In regard to this clonotype: A read error may be the cause here, since a much bigger clone is one base away. The chain combines TRBV6-1 with TRBJ2-7; D is undetermined. Germline CDR1 and CDR2: MNHNS and SASEGT. This CDR3 spans 14 amino acids. CDR3 DNA sequence: TGTGCCATCAGCCCGGACCAACCCCCCTCCGAGCAATACTTC. Protein sequence: CAISPDQPPSEQYF.

The DNA of the CDR3 is TGCGCCAGCAGTGAGTGGGACAGGGGAAAATATGGCTACACCTTC. Amino acid sequence: CASSEWDRGKYGYTF. The chain is built from TRBV10-2 and TRBJ1-2; 10 bases align to TRBD1. CDR1 and CDR2 (germline): WSHSY, SAAADI. This CDR3 region has 15 residues. Unmatched junction bases numbered 4, after V lost 1 base and J lost 5 bases.

This clonotype was seen many times. The chain carries TRBV27 and TRBJ2-7, with D perhaps matching TRBD2 (5 bases). V lost 3 bases, J lost 3 bases, and 9 bases lay in between. The CDR3 spans 13 residues. The germline gives CDR1 MNHEY, CDR2 SMNVEV (reference sequence). CDR3 DNA sequence: TGTGCCAGCAGTTTCCTCGCGGGCTACGAGCAGTACTTC. Translation gives CASSFLAGYEQYF.

The CDR3 DNA reads TGCAGTGCTAGTGGCGCTAGCGGTAGTGCAGATACGCAGTATTTT. Translating gives CSASGASGSADTQYF. The chain employs TRBV20-1 and TRBJ2-3; 7 bases align to TRBD2. The germline V gene has CDR1 DFQATT and CDR2 SNEGSKA (reference sequence). Trimming at V came to 3 bases and at J to 4 bases, leaving 10 bases not matched to a gene. The CDR3 contains 15 residues.

This clonotype was observed at least ten times. V and J are TRBV3-1 and TRBJ1-3; 8 positions match TRBD1. Germline CDR1 and CDR2: LGHDT and YNNKEL (reference sequence). The CDR3 consists of 18 residues. Losses at the gene ends were 5 bases for V and 0 bases for J; bases not matched to a gene: 12. The CDR3 protein is CASSSGQVLSLSGNTIYF. The CDR3 bases are TGTGCCAGCAGCTCGGGACAGGTTTTGAGCCTCTCTGGAAACACCATATATTTT.

This clonotype was seen repeatedly, ten times or more. This sequence joins TRBV19 and TRBJ2-7; D unclear. Germline V lookup: CDR1 LNHDA, CDR2 SQIVND (reference sequence). The V gene lost 6 bases and the J gene lost 6 bases, with 12 bases spanning the gap. The CDR3 is 12 amino acids. The CDR3 DNA sequence: TGTGCCAGTAGCCACGACCGCAGCGAGCAGTACTTC. It specifies CASSHDRSEQYF.

This clonotype has ten or more counts. The chain employs TRBV11-1 and TRBJ2-5, with TRBD1 identical over 8 bases. Germline V CDR1 and CDR2: SGHAT, FQDESV (reference sequence). The V and J ends lost 5 bases and 2 bases, in that order; junction bases with no gene match: 1. CDR3 length: 13 amino acids. The CDR3 DNA follows: TGTGCCAGCAGCCGGGACAGGCAAGAGACCCAGTACTTC. It translates to CASSRDRQETQYF. Drawing the rest from reference TRBV11-1 and TRBJ2-5, the complete variable domain is EAEVAQSPRYKITEKSQAVAFWCDPISGHATLYWYRQILGQGPELLVQFQDESVVDDSQLPKDRFSAERLKGVDSTLKIQPAELGDSAMYLCASSRDRQETQYFGPGTRLLVL.

This clonotype was recorded at least ten times. The CDR3 DNA reads as TGTGCCAGCAGCCCCACTAGCGGCAACTACAATGAGCAGTTCTTC. It translates to CASSPTSGNYNEQFF. This chain connects TRBV7-2 to TRBJ2-1, with TRBD2 matching over 8 bases. The trim removed 5 bases at V and 3 bases at J, leaving 6 bases unmatched. The CDR3 has 15 residues. Germline V CDR1 and CDR2: SGHTA, FQGNSA.